A few counts support the clone carrying this TCR beta chain. No antigen is known for it. TCRdb ran MiXCR on the RT-PCR reads and lists one entry per CDR3 protein. The sample holds under 950,000 distinct CDR3 sequences, around 21% seen once. The sample belongs to a study of response to subunit inactivated influenza vaccine. Study results and caveats: That few new T cells are recruited by each seasonal influenza vaccination was the authors' suggestion.

The input for sequencing was PBMCs from blood, taken 5 days after vaccination. This TCR came from a man aged 50-60 years who received an inactivated influenza vaccine.

The CDR3, as DNA: TGCGCCAGCAGCAGAAACAGGGACAGGGAAAACACTGAAGCTTTCTTT. Its translation: CASSRNRDRENTEAFF. V usage is TRBV5-1 and J usage is TRBJ1-1, with TRBD1 matching over 9 bases. Germline loops: CDR1 SGHRS, CDR2 YFSETQ. The V and J ends lost 4 bases and 2 bases, in that order; junction bases with no gene match: 9. The CDR3 spans 16 residues.